The 23 T cell receptor beta chains below were found in one sample sequenced in a study of T cell clonotyping in hematopoietic cell transplantation. TCRdb's copy holds only in-frame clones and misses some; the assay was immunoSEQ multiplex PCR. The sample contains 9,100 or so clones, roughly 89% of which appear only once. Here the sequenced sample was peripheral blood mononuclear cells, taken at the time of graft-versus-host disease after allogeneic stem cell transplant. The origin of the receptors is a male patient between 60 and 69 years old who had an allogeneic stem cell transplant from a related donor, so the T cells may come from the graft donor. Some clones in this sample may be carry-over from other donors' samples.

The rearrangement uses TRBV7-2 and TRBJ1-4; D remains unclear. The CDR3 is 12 amino acids. Deletions cut 2 bases from V and 10 bases from J, with 8 bases between. Per the germline V gene, CDR1 is SGHTA and CDR2 is FQGNSA. CDR3 bases: TGTGCCAGCAGCTTATCGGGTCCAAAACTGTTTTTT. Its protein is CASSLSGPKLFF. Full variable domain (outside the CDR3, taken from reference TRBV7-2 and TRBJ1-4): GAGVSQSPSNKVTEKGKDVELRCDPISGHTALYWYRQSLGQGLEFLIYFQGNSAPDKSGLPSDRFSAERTGGSVSTLTIQRTQQEDSAVYLCASSLSGPKLFFGSGTQLSVL.

The chain employs TRBV27 and TRBJ1-4, with D perhaps matching TRBD1 (6 bases). The CDR3 totals 15 residues. Per the germline V gene, CDR1 is MNHEY and CDR2 is SMNVEV (reference sequence). V was trimmed by 0 bases and J by 8 bases, leaving 13 bases between them. The chain's CDR3 is CASSLSWGHREKLFF. The CDR3 nucleotides are TGTGCCAGCAGTTTATCTTGGGGGCATCGGGAAAAACTGTTTTTT.

This clone was counted a single time. J is TRBJ1-2 and V is TRBV7-9; D is ambiguous. CDR3 size: 14 residues. V dropped 0 bases and J dropped 2 bases, with 7 bases sitting between them. Germline lookup yields CDR1 SEHNR and CDR2 FQNEAQ (reference sequence). The CDR3 DNA sequence: TGTGCCAGCAGCTTAGCCCCTGGGAACTATGGCTACACCTTC. The encoded protein is CASSLAPGNYGYTF.

The chain uses TRBV19 and TRBJ1-2, with 8 positions matching TRBD1. Per germline, CDR1 LNHDA and CDR2 SQIVND (reference sequence). There are 14 residues in the CDR3. Unmatched junction bases numbered 7, after V lost 3 bases and J lost 7 bases. CDR3 nucleotides: TGTGCCAGTAGTATGGGGCAGGGGGCGCTTGGCTACACCTTC. The encoded protein is CASSMGQGALGYTF.

In DNA form, the CDR3 reads TGCGCCAGCACCCAAGGGACAGATTACGAGCAGTACTTC. Residues: CASTQGTDYEQYF. This chain connects TRBV5-1 to TRBJ2-7; TRBD1 matches at 7 bases. After removal of 6 bases from V and 4 bases from J, the junction contained 7 bases not matched to a gene. Germline CDR1 is SGHRS and CDR2 is YFSETQ. This CDR3 contains 13 residues.

V usage is TRBV19 and J usage is TRBJ1-2; weak D call: TRBD1 (5 bases). Germline V gene sequence: CDR1 LNHDA, CDR2 SQIVND (reference sequence). The V and J ends lost 2 bases and 8 bases respectively, with 12 bases between them. This CDR3 spans 13 amino acids. The CDR3 protein is CASSIRAGWGYTF. The CDR3, as DNA: TGTGCCAGTAGTATAAGGGCAGGGTGGGGCTACACCTTC.

V usage is TRBV29-1 and J usage is TRBJ1-4, with a tentative D call TRBD1 (6 bases). Trimming took 7 bases from V and 6 from J, leaving 12 bases between them. Germline V gives CDR1 SQVTM, CDR2 ANQGSEA. The CDR3 extends over 12 amino acids. In DNA form, the CDR3 reads TGCAGCGCCGGCGGACAGTATGAAAAACTGTTTTTT. Translated, it gives CSAGGQYEKLFF.

The genes are TRBV7-9 and TRBJ2-6, with D tentatively TRBD1 (5 bases). The V end was cut by 6 bases, the J end by 4 bases, with 19 bases between. The length of the CDR3 is 17 residues. The germline CDR1 and CDR2 sequences are SEHNR and FQNEAQ (reference sequence). CDR3 loop: CASSHRYSPSGANVLTF. The CDR3 DNA reads TGTGCCAGCAGTCACAGGTATTCCCCGTCGGGGGCCAACGTCCTGACTTTC.

The V and J genes are TRBV29-1 and TRBJ1-2; TRBD1 matches 8 bases. CDR3 length: 14 amino acids. J lost 7 bases, V lost 0 bases, and 7 bases had no gene match. CDR1 and CDR2 (germline): SQVTM, ANQGSEA. The CDR3 is CSVEDQRRGLGYTF. In DNA, the CDR3 is TGCAGCGTTGAAGATCAGCGCAGGGGGCTTGGCTACACCTTC. The complete variable domain, with remaining parts taken from reference TRBV29-1 and TRBJ1-2, reads SAVISQKPSRDICQRGTSLTIQCQVDSQVTMMFWYRQQPGQSLTLIATANQGSEATYESGFVIDKFPISRPNLTFSTLTVSNMSPEDSSIYLCSVEDQRRGLGYTFGSGTRLTVV.

The V and J genes are TRBV19 and TRBJ1-2; 8 bases align to TRBD1. The CDR3 spans 16 residues. V trimming: 3 bases; J trimming: 7 bases; junction bases outside the gene matches: 13. The germline CDR1 and CDR2 sequences are LNHDA and SQIVND (reference sequence). In nucleotides, the CDR3 is TGTGCCAGTAGTATCTCGGACAGGGCGACCTTGTTTGGCTACACCTTC. Protein: CASSISDRATLFGYTF.

The CDR3 protein is CAWSAGTSGGQETQYF. In nucleotides, the CDR3 is TGTGCCTGGAGTGCCGGGACTAGCGGGGGGCAAGAGACCCAGTACTTC. This sequence joins TRBV30 and TRBJ2-5; 15 nucleotides align to TRBD2. J lost 2 bases, V lost 1 base, and 2 bases had no gene match. CDR3 length: 16 amino acids. Germline CDR1 and CDR2: GTSNPN and SVGIG (reference sequence).

V is TRBV29-1 and J is TRBJ2-2; no reliable D call. V lost 1 base and J lost 0, with 9 bases in between. This CDR3 spans 15 amino acids. CDR1 and CDR2 from the germline V gene are SQVTM and ANQGSEA. The CDR3 spells CSVEAADPNTGELFF. CDR3 nucleotide sequence: TGCAGCGTTGAAGCGGCGGACCCGAACACCGGGGAGCTGTTTTTT.

This chain joins TRBV11-1 and TRBJ2-5; D unclear. Germline loops: CDR1 SGHAT, CDR2 FQDESV (reference sequence). The CDR3 is 13 residues long. The V end lost 1 base, the J end lost 5 bases, and 8 bases lay between the germline ends. The CDR3 spells CASSLGVGETQYF. The CDR3 DNA follows: TGTGCCAGCAGCTTAGGGGTAGGGGAGACCCAGTACTTC.

This clone was detected only once. The rearrangement joins TRBV5-1 to TRBJ2-5, with D perhaps TRBD2 (5 bases). The germline CDR1 and CDR2 sequences are SGHRS and YFSETQ. This CDR3 is built from 14 residues. Trimming left V 1 base short and J 1 base short, with 8 bases between. The CDR3 DNA reads as TGCGCCAGCAGCTTGACTAGTCCCCAAGAGACCCAGTACTTC. Translating gives CASSLTSPQETQYF. Drawing the rest from reference TRBV5-1 and TRBJ2-5, the complete variable domain is KAGVTQTPRYLIKTRGQQVTLSCSPISGHRSVSWYQQTPGQGLQFLFEYFSETQRNKGNFPGRFSGRQFSNSRSEMNVSTLELGDSALYLCASSLTSPQETQYFGPGTRLLVL.

J is TRBJ2-7 and V is TRBV11-3; D unresolved. This CDR3 has 14 amino acids. CDR1 SGHNT and CDR2 YENEEA come from the germline V gene. V was trimmed by 5 bases and J by 3 bases, leaving 14 bases between them. CDR3 loop: CASSQDGPNYEQYF. As DNA, the CDR3 is TGTGCCAGCAGCCAAGATGGGCCGAACTACGAGCAGTACTTC.

The J gene is TRBJ2-7, the V gene TRBV7-3, with D tentatively TRBD2 (6 bases). Germline V gives CDR1 SGHTA, CDR2 FQGTGA. Trimming took off 5 bases at V and 2 bases at J, with 13 bases between the two ends. This CDR3 spans 14 amino acids. The CDR3 sequence: CASSPTGRPYEQYF. The CDR3 nucleotides read TGTGCCAGCAGCCCTACGGGGAGGCCCTACGAGCAGTACTTC.

The chain couples TRBV18 to TRBJ1-2, with 9 positions matching TRBD1. The V and J ends lost 4 bases and 4 bases, in that order; junction bases with no gene match: 4. CDR1 and CDR2 from the germline V gene are KGHSH and LQKENI. The CDR3 is 14 amino acids. CDR3 sequence (DNA): TGTGCCAGCTCACACAGGGGGCTGATCTATGGCTACACCTTC. This gives the protein CASSHRGLIYGYTF.

This sequence joins TRBV29-1 and TRBJ1-3; D remains unclear. The ends were cut back, 3 bases at V and 4 bases at J, with 7 bases in the middle. The CDR3 has 12 amino acids. The V gene's germline CDR1 is SQVTM and CDR2 ANQGSEA. The CDR3 loop reads CSVDWSGNTIYF. In nucleotides, the CDR3 is TGCAGCGTTGACTGGTCAGGAAACACCATATATTTT.

This chain links TRBV5-4 with TRBJ2-3, with D perhaps TRBD1 (5 bases). The germline V gene encodes CDR1 SGHNT and CDR2 YYREEE (reference sequence). CDR3 length: 14 amino acids. Trimming shortened V by 4 bases and J by 4 bases, and 13 bases separated the two germline ends. The CDR3 sequence: CASSRRGGADTQYF. As DNA, the CDR3 is TGTGCCAGCAGCCGTAGGGGTGGGGCAGATACGCAGTATTTT.

The rearrangement uses TRBV4-2 and TRBJ1-2; a possible D gene is TRBD1 (6 bases). CDR3 length: 16 residues. The V end was cut by 6 bases, the J end by 1 base, with 18 bases between. The germline CDR1 and CDR2 sequences are LGHNA and YNFKEQ. The CDR3 here is CASRPSTGDNNYGYTF. The CDR3 DNA reads TGTGCCAGCAGGCCTTCGACAGGCGACAATAACTATGGCTACACCTTC.

V and J are TRBV19 and TRBJ2-1, with 10 positions matching TRBD2. There are 16 residues in the CDR3. J lost 4 bases, V lost 4 bases, and 7 bases had no gene match. CDR1 and CDR2 from the germline V gene are LNHDA and SQIVND (reference sequence). As DNA, the CDR3 is TGTGCCAGTAGTACCAGGGCTAGCGGGAGTTACAATGAGCAGTTCTTC. Its translation: CASSTRASGSYNEQFF.

The chain is built from TRBV7-8 and TRBJ2-7, with 13 bases that match TRBD2. The V segment lost 5 bases and the J segment 5 bases; nucleotides outside the gene matches: 6. The CDR3 extends over 15 amino acids. Germline-derived CDR1 and CDR2 are SGHVS and FQNEAQ. CDR3 sequence reads: CASSLRTSGGHEQYF. The CDR3 DNA sequence: TGTGCCAGCAGCCTGCGGACTAGCGGGGGTCACGAGCAGTACTTC.

The V and J genes are TRBV7-3 and TRBJ2-3; D unclear. Trimming pared 4 bases from V and 2 bases from J, leaving 13 bases between. This CDR3 is built from 15 residues. Germline assignment: CDR1 SGHTA and CDR2 FQGTGA. The CDR3 region has the DNA TGTGCCAGCAGCTCTGGTCAGTTAGACACAGATACGCAGTATTTT. It is translated as CASSSGQLDTDTQYF.